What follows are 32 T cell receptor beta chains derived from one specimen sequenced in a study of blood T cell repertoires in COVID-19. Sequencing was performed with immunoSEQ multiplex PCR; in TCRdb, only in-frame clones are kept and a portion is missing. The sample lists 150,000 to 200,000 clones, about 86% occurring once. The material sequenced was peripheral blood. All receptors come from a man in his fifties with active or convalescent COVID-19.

In DNA, the CDR3 is TGTGCCAGCAGCCAAGGAGGACACCTGATGAACACTGAAGCTTTCTTT. It codes for CASSQGGHLMNTEAFF. The chain recombines TRBV3-1 (or the pseudogene TRBV3-2) with TRBJ1-1; D possibly corresponds to TRBD1 (5 bases). From germline, CDR1 is LGHDT and CDR2 YNNKEL (reference sequence). The CDR3 has 16 residues. The germline V and J ends were trimmed by 1 base and 0 bases, with 12 bases remaining between them.

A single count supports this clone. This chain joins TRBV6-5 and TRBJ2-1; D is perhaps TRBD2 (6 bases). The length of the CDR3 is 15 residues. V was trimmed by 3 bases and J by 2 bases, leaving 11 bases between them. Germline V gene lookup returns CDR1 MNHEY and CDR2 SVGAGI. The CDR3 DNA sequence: TGTGCCAGCAGTTATGGGCTAGCGACCTACAATGAGCAGTTCTTC. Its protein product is CASSYGLATYNEQFF.

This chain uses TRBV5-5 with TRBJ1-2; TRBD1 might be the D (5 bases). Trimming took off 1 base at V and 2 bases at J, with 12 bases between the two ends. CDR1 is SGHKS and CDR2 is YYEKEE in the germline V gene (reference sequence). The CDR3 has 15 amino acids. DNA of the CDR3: TGTGCCAGCAGCTTGTTTGACAGATCGAACTATGGCTACACCTTC. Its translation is CASSLFDRSNYGYTF.

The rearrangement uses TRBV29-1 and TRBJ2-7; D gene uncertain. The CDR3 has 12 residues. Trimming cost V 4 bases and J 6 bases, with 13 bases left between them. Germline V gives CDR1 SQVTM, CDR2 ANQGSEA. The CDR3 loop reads CSVVVPAGEQYF. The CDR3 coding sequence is TGCAGCGTTGTAGTTCCCGCTGGCGAGCAGTACTTC.

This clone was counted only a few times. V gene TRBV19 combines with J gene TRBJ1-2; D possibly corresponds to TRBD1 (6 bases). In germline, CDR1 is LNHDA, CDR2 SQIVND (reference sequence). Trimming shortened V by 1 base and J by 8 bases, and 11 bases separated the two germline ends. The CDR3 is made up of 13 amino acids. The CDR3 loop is CASSIASGVGYTF. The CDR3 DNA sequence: TGTGCCAGTAGTATAGCCTCAGGGGTCGGCTACACCTTC.

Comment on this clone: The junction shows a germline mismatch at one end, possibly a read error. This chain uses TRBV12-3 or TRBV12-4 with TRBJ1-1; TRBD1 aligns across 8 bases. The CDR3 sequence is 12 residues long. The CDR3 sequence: CASRLGTGDAFF. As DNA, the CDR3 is TGTGCCAGCAGGTTAGGGACAGGTGATGCTTTCTTT.

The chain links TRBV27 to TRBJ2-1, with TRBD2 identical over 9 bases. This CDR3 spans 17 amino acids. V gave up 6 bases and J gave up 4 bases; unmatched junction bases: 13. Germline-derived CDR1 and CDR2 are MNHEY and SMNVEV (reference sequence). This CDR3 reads CASRAVGLAGPYNEQFF. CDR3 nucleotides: TGTGCCAGCAGGGCCGTCGGGCTAGCGGGGCCTTACAATGAGCAGTTCTTC.

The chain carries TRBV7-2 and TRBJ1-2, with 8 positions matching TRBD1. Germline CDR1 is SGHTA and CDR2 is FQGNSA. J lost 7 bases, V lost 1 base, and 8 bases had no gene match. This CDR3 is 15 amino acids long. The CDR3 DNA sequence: TGTGCCAGCAGCTTAGTGTCAGGGGGCAGTAGTGGCTACACCTTC. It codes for CASSLVSGGSSGYTF.

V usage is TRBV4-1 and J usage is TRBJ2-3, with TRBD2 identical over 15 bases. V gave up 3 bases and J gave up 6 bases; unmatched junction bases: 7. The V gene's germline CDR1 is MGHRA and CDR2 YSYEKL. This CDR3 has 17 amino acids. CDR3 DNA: TGCGCCAGCAGCCATAAAGGACTAGCGGGGGGGCGGGATACGCAGTATTTT. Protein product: CASSHKGLAGGRDTQYF.

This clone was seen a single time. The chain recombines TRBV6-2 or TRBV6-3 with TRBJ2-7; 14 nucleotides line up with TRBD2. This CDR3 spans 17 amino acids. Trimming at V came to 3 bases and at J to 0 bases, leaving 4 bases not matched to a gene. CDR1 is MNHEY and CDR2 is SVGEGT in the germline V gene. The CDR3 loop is CASSYGLAGGLSYEQYF. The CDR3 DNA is TGTGCCAGCAGTTATGGACTAGCGGGGGGCCTCTCCTACGAGCAGTACTTC.

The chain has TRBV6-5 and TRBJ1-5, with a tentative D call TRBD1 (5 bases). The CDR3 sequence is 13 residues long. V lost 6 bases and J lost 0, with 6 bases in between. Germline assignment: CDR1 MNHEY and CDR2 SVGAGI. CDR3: CASRDNSNQPQHF. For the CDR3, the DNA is TGTGCCAGCAGGGACAATAGCAATCAGCCCCAGCATTTT.

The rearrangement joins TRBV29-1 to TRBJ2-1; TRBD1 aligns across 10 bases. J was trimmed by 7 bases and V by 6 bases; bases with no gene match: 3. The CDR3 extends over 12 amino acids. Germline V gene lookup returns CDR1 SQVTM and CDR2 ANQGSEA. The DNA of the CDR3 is TGCAGCGTAGACAGGGGGCAGAATGAGCAGTTCTTC. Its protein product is CSVDRGQNEQFF.

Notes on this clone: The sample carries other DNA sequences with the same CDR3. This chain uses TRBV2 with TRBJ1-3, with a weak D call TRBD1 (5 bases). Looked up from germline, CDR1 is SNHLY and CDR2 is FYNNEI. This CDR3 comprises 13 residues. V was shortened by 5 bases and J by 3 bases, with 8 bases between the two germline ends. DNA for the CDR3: TGTGCCAGCAGTCCAGGGAATGGAAACACCATATATTTT. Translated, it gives CASSPGNGNTIYF.

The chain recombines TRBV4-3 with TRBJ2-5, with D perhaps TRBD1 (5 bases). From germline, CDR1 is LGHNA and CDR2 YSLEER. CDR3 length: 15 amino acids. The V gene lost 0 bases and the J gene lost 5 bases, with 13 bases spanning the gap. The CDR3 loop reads CASSQDQGPPETQYF. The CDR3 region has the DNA TGCGCCAGCAGCCAAGATCAGGGCCCCCCGGAGACCCAGTACTTC.

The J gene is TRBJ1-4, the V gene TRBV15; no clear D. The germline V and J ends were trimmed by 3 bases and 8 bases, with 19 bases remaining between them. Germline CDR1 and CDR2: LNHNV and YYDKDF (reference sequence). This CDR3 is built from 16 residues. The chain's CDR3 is CATSSAQPGAGEKLFF. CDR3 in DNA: TGTGCCACCAGCAGTGCTCAACCGGGAGCGGGGGAAAAACTGTTTTTT. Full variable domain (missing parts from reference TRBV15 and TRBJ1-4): DAMVIQNPRYQVTQFGKPVTLSCSQTLNHNVMYWYQQKSSQAPKLLFHYYDKDFNNEADTPDNFQSRRPNTSFCFLDIRSPGLGDTAMYLCATSSAQPGAGEKLFFGSGTQLSVL.

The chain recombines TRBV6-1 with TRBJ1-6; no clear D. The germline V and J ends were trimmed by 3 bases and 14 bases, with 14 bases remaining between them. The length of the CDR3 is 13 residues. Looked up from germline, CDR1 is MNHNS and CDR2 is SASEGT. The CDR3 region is CASSDGRDTALHF. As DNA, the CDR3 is TGTGCCAGCAGTGATGGGAGGGATACGGCCCTCCACTTT.

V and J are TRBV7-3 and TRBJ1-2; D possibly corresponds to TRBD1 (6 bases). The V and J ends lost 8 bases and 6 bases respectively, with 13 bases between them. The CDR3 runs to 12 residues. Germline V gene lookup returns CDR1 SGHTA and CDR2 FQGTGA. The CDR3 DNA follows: TGTGCCAGCTCGTCAGGGGTTGATGGCTACACCTTC. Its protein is CASSSGVDGYTF.

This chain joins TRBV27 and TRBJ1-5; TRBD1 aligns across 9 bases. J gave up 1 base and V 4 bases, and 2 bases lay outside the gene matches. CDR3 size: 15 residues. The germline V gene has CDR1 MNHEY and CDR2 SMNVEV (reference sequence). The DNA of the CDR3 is TGTGCCAGCAGTTCCGGACAGGGGAGCAATCAGCCCCAGCATTTT. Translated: CASSSGQGSNQPQHF.

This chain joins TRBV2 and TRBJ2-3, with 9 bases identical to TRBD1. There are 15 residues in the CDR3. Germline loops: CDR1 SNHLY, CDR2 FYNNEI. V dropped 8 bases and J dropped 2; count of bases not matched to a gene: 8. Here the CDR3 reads CASSWGTGITDTQYF. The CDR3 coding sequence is TGTGCCAGCTCCTGGGGGACAGGGATCACAGATACGCAGTATTTT.

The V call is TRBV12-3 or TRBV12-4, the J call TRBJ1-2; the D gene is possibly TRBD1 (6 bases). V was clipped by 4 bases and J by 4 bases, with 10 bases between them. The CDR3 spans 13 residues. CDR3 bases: TGTGCCAGCAGTTCGGGACACTCCTATGGCTACACCTTC. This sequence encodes CASSSGHSYGYTF.

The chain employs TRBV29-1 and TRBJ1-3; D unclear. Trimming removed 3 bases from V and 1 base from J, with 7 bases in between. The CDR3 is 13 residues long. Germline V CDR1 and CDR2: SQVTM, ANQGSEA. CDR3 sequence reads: CSVDDGSGNTIYF. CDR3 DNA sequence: TGCAGCGTTGACGACGGGTCTGGAAACACCATATATTTT. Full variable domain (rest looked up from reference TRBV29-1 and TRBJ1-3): SAVISQKPSRDICQRGTSLTIQCQVDSQVTMMFWYRQQPGQSLTLIATANQGSEATYESGFVIDKFPISRPNLTFSTLTVSNMSPEDSSIYLCSVDDGSGNTIYFGEGSWLTVV.

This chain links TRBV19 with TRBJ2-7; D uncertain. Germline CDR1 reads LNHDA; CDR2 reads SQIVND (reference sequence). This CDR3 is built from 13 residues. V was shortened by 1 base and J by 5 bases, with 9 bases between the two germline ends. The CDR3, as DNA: TGTGCCAGTAGTATAGGGCAGTTAAACGAGCAGTACTTC. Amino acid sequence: CASSIGQLNEQYF. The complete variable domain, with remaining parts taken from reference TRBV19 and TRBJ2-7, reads DGGITQSPKYLFRKEGQNVTLSCEQNLNHDAMYWYRQDPGQGLRLIYYSQIVNDFQKGDIAEGYSVSREKKESFPLTVTSAQKNPTAFYLCASSIGQLNEQYFGPGTRLTVT.

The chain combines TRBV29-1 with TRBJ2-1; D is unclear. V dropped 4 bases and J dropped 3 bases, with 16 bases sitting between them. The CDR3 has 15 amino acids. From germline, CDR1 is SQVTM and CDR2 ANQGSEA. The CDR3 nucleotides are TGCAGCGTTGTTTCACCTAATAGAGGCTACAATGAGCAGTTCTTC. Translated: CSVVSPNRGYNEQFF.

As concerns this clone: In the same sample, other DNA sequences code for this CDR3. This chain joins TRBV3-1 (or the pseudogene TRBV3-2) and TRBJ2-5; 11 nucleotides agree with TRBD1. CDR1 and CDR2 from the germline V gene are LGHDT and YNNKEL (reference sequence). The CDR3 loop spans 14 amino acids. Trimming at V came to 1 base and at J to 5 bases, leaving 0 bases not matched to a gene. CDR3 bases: TGTGCCAGCAGCCAAGGGACAGGGGGCGAGACCCAGTACTTC. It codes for CASSQGTGGETQYF.

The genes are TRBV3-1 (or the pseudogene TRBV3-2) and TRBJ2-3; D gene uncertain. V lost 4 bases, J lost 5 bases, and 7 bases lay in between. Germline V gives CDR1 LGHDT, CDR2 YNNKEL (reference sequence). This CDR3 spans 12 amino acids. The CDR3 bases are TGTGCCAGCAGCCGGGCCGAAGATACGCAGTATTTT. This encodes CASSRAEDTQYF.

Here the CDR3 reads CASSPGNYGYTF. The CDR3 DNA follows: TGTGCCAGCAGTCCAGGGAACTATGGCTACACCTTC. The J gene is TRBJ1-2, the V gene TRBV6-5; D might be TRBD1 (5 bases). V was pared by 5 bases and J by 2 bases, with 6 bases between. Germline-derived CDR1 and CDR2 are MNHEY and SVGAGI. This CDR3 region has 12 residues.

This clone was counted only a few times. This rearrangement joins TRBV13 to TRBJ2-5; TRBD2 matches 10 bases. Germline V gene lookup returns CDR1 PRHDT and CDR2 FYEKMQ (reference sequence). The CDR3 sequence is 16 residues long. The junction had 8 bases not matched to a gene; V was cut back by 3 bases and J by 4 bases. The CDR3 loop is CASSFSLAGVGETQYF. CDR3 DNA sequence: TGTGCCAGCAGCTTCAGCCTAGCGGGAGTAGGAGAGACCCAGTACTTC.

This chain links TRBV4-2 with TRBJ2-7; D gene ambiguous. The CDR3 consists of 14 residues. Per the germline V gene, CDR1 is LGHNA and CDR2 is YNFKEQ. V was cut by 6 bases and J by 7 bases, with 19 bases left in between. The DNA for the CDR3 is TGTGCCAGCAGTGACGGAATAGCCGCTCGAGAGCAGTACTTC. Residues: CASSDGIAAREQYF.

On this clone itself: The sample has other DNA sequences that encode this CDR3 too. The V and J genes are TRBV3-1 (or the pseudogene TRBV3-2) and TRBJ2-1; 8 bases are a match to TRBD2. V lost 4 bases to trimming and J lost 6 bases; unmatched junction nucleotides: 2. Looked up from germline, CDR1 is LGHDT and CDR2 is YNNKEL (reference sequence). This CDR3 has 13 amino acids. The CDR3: CASSPGGANEQFF. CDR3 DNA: TGTGCCAGCAGCCCCGGGGGGGCCAATGAGCAGTTCTTC.

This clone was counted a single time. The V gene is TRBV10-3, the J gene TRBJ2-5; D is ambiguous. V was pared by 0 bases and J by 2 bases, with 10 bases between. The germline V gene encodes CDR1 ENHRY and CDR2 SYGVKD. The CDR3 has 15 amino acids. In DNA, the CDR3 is TGTGCCATCAGTGAGTCGACTCAAACTCAAGAGACCCAGTACTTC. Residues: CAISESTQTQETQYF.

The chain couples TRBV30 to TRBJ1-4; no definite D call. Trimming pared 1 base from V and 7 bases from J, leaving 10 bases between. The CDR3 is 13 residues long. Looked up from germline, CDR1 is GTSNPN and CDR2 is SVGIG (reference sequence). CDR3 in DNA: TGTGCCTGGAGTGGCGTACCTAGTGAAAAACTGTTTTTT. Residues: CAWSGVPSEKLFF.

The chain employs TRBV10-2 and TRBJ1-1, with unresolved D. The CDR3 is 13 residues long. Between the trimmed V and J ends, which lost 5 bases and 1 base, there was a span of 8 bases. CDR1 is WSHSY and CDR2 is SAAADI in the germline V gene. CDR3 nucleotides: TGCGCCAGCAGTAGCGCCCAGAACACTGAAGCTTTCTTT. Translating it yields CASSSAQNTEAFF.